One sample yielded the 3 T cell receptor beta chains listed below, sequenced in a study of blood T cell repertoires in COVID-19. Produced via immunoSEQ multiplex PCR; TCRdb's table is partial and in-frame only. This table holds 200,000 to 250,000 clones, about nine tenths found once. The specimen was PBMCs or T cells enriched from blood (not recorded which). These receptors were obtained from a woman in her thirties or forties with acute COVID-19.

The chain has TRBV5-1 and TRBJ1-1; no clear D gene. CDR1 is SGHRS, CDR2 YFSETQ, per germline. V lost 0 bases to trimming and J lost 8 bases, with 14 bases between them. The CDR3 is 14 amino acids. As DNA, the CDR3 is TGCGCCAGCAGCTTGGCCGGCGGGAATGCCGAAGCTTTCTTT. Translation gives CASSLAGGNAEAFF.

The chain recombines TRBV5-1 with TRBJ2-5; D is possibly TRBD1 (5 bases). The CDR3 contains 12 residues. V gave up 3 bases and J gave up 2 bases, with 5 bases separating them. CDR1 is SGHRS and CDR2 is YFSETQ in the germline V gene. The CDR3 coding sequence is TGCGCCAGCAGCTCAGGGCAAGAGACCCAGTACTTC. Its translation is CASSSGQETQYF.

The chain is built from TRBV12-3 or TRBV12-4 and TRBJ1-2; 7 nucleotides agree with TRBD1. With 6 bases clipped from V and 7 bases from J, the junction kept 8 bases outside the gene matches. This CDR3 contains 13 residues. The CDR3 here is CASRRQGSGGYTF. DNA of the CDR3: TGTGCCAGCAGGAGACAGGGAAGTGGTGGCTACACCTTC.